Below, 17 T cell receptor beta chains from the same sample are listed, as sequenced in a study of cytomegalovirus exposure and HLA in healthy donors. The PCR ran on 60 Vbeta and 13 Jbeta primers. Profiled with immunoSEQ multiplex PCR; TCRdb holds only in-frame clones, not every one. The table shows about 45,000 clones, with around 53% occurring only once. Source material: PBMCs. These receptors all come from a man aged 55 to 70 in good health and CMV-seronegative.

This clone was picked up a small number of times. The V and J genes are TRBV27 and TRBJ1-2; 7 nucleotides match TRBD1. The germline gives CDR1 MNHEY, CDR2 SMNVEV (reference sequence). V was clipped by 5 bases and J by 8 bases; unmatched bases: 8. The length of the CDR3 is 13 residues. CDR3 coding DNA: TGTGCCAGCAGTCCACACAGGGGCGGCGGCTACACCTTC. This codes for CASSPHRGGGYTF.

The V gene is TRBV13, the J gene TRBJ2-1; tentative D call: TRBD1 (5 bases). The CDR3 has 15 residues. Germline lookup yields CDR1 PRHDT and CDR2 FYEKMQ (reference sequence). V was clipped by 0 bases and J by 3 bases, with 9 bases between them. CDR3: CASSLGRTGYNEQFF. CDR3 nucleotide sequence: TGTGCCAGCAGCTTAGGCAGAACAGGCTACAATGAGCAGTTCTTC.

This clone was observed a few times. This chain links TRBV27 with TRBJ2-1; the match to TRBD2 covers 7 bases. The germline gives CDR1 MNHEY, CDR2 SMNVEV (reference sequence). CDR3 length: 14 amino acids. Trimming at V came to 3 bases and at J to 8 bases, leaving 7 bases not matched to a gene. CDR3 DNA sequence: TGTGCCAGCAGTTTGGAGCGGGGAAGGGATGAGCAGTTCTTC. This codes for CASSLERGRDEQFF.

The sample holds many counts of this clone. This chain uses TRBV7-6 with TRBJ1-1, with TRBD1 identical over 8 bases. V shed 1 base, J shed 4 bases, and the junction held 5 bases outside the gene matches. The germline gives CDR1 SGHVS, CDR2 FNYEAQ. The CDR3 has 15 residues. DNA for the CDR3: TGTGCCAGCAGCTTAGGATGGACAGGGTCCACTGAAGCTTTCTTT. This gives the protein CASSLGWTGSTEAFF.

The rearrangement uses TRBV27 and TRBJ2-7; possibly TRBD1 for D (6 bases). CDR3 length: 13 amino acids. Germline values: CDR1 MNHEY, CDR2 SMNVEV (reference sequence). V was clipped by 0 bases and J by 6 bases, with 9 bases between them. The CDR3, as DNA: TGTGCCAGCAGTTTATCGTCCAGGGGCGAGCAGTACTTC. This sequence encodes CASSLSSRGEQYF.

V is TRBV10-3 and J is TRBJ1-1; 9 bases match TRBD1. Per the germline V gene, CDR1 is ENHRY and CDR2 is SYGVKD. With V trimmed by 5 bases and J by 6 bases, 10 bases remained unmatched. This CDR3 is 15 amino acids long. The CDR3 sequence: CAISHRDRVSPEAFF. The CDR3 coding sequence is TGTGCCATCAGTCACCGGGACAGGGTTTCGCCTGAAGCTTTCTTT.

This chain connects TRBV2 to TRBJ1-4; D gene ambiguous. The V end lost 6 bases, the J end lost 8 bases, and 13 bases lay between the germline ends. This CDR3 spans 13 amino acids. CDR1 and CDR2 (germline): SNHLY, FYNNEI. The CDR3, as DNA: TGTGCCAGCAGCCTAGAGGCCGGGGAAAAACTGTTTTTT. Residues: CASSLEAGEKLFF.

This chain joins TRBV5-1 and TRBJ1-2; D is undetermined. CDR1 is SGHRS and CDR2 is YFSETQ in the germline V gene. The CDR3 has 13 residues. With 2 bases removed from V and 2 bases from J, the gap between germline ends came to 7 bases. The CDR3 protein is CASSFLQNYGYTF. The CDR3 DNA reads as TGCGCCAGCAGCTTCCTACAGAACTATGGCTACACCTTC.

There are a few counts of this clone. The V gene is TRBV15, the J gene TRBJ2-3, with TRBD2 as a possible D gene (5 bases). From germline, CDR1 is LNHNV and CDR2 YYDKDF (reference sequence). Deletions cut 5 bases from V and 0 bases from J, with 6 bases between. This CDR3 has 13 amino acids. CDR3 protein: CATSLASTDTQYF. The CDR3 nucleotides read TGTGCCACCAGCCTAGCTAGCACAGATACGCAGTATTTT.

The V and J genes are TRBV2 and TRBJ1-5, with D tentatively TRBD1 (5 bases). Looked up from germline, CDR1 is SNHLY and CDR2 is FYNNEI. CDR3 size: 12 residues. V was clipped by 9 bases and J by 5 bases, with 11 bases between them. The DNA for the CDR3 is TGTGCCAGTCAGGGTCTCGATCAGCCCCAGCATTTT. This gives the protein CASQGLDQPQHF.

The V gene is TRBV5-4, the J gene TRBJ1-2; possibly TRBD1 for D (6 bases). CDR3 length: 15 amino acids. Per the germline V gene, CDR1 is SGHNT and CDR2 is YYREEE (reference sequence). V lost 2 bases and J lost 0, with 11 bases in between. CDR3 sequence (DNA): TGTGCCAGCAGCTTTCCCCACAGGGCTAACTATGGCTACACCTTC. This encodes CASSFPHRANYGYTF. Supplemented by reference TRBV5-4 and TRBJ1-2, the full variable domain reads ETGVTQSPTHLIKTRGQQVTLRCSSQSGHNTVSWYQQALGQGPQFIFQYYREEENGRGNFPPRFSGLQFPNYSSELNVNALELDDSALYLCASSFPHRANYGYTFGSGTRLTVV.

The chain employs TRBV18 and TRBJ1-6; D remains unclear. The CDR3 is 13 residues long. CDR1 is KGHSH, CDR2 LQKENI, per germline. Between the trimmed V and J ends, which lost 3 bases and 8 bases, there was a span of 8 bases. The CDR3 region is CASSPPGDSPLHF. CDR3 coding DNA: TGTGCCAGCTCACCCCCAGGCGATTCACCCCTCCACTTT.

A few counts support this clone. The chain couples TRBV2 to TRBJ2-7; tentatively, D is TRBD1 (6 bases). The germline V gene has CDR1 SNHLY and CDR2 FYNNEI. Trimming took off 5 bases at V and 4 bases at J, with 15 bases between the two ends. The CDR3 covers 14 residues. The CDR3 sequence is CASSHPRGRYEQYF. CDR3 coding DNA: TGTGCCAGCAGTCATCCCAGGGGTCGGTACGAGCAGTACTTC.

This clone was counted once. The rearrangement joins TRBV7-2 to TRBJ1-5; no reliable D call. The V gene's germline CDR1 is SGHTA and CDR2 FQGNSA. Trimming cost V 5 bases and J 5 bases, with 16 bases left between them. The length of the CDR3 is 15 residues. CDR3 protein: CASSLDVQDYQPQHF. CDR3 in DNA: TGTGCCAGCAGCCTCGACGTGCAGGATTATCAGCCCCAGCATTTT. Complete variable domain (other parts from reference TRBV7-2 and TRBJ1-5): GAGVSQSPSNKVTEKGKDVELRCDPISGHTALYWYRQSLGQGLEFLIYFQGNSAPDKSGLPSDRFSAERTGGSVSTLTIQRTQQEDSAVYLCASSLDVQDYQPQHFGDGTRLSIL.

The V call is TRBV29-1, the J call TRBJ2-1; D unresolved. Trimming shortened V by 3 bases and J by 0 bases, and 15 bases separated the two germline ends. Germline V gives CDR1 SQVTM, CDR2 ANQGSEA. The CDR3 runs to 16 residues. The CDR3 DNA reads TGCAGCGTTGACCTCCACGCAGCGAGCTCCTACAATGAGCAGTTCTTC. Its translation is CSVDLHAASSYNEQFF.

The chain combines TRBV7-9 with TRBJ2-2; the match to TRBD2 covers 10 bases. Per the germline V gene, CDR1 is SEHNR and CDR2 is FQNEAQ (reference sequence). The CDR3 has 15 amino acids. The V gene end was trimmed by 3 bases and the J gene end by 7 bases; junction bases not matched to a gene: 5. CDR3 protein: CASSFVPSGSGELFF. CDR3 in DNA: TGTGCCAGCAGCTTCGTCCCTAGCGGGAGCGGGGAGCTGTTTTTT.

Comment on this clone: Here the CDR3 omits its conserved ending phenylalanine or tryptophan, so a read error is the likely source. This chain joins TRBV7-8 and TRBJ1-5; D uncertain. Per the germline V gene, CDR1 is SGHVS and CDR2 is FQNEAQ. The CDR3 extends over 16 amino acids. With 1 base removed from V and 2 bases from J, the gap between germline ends came to 12 bases. CDR3 loop: CASSLGVRAGNQPQHV. The CDR3 nucleotides read TGTGCCAGCAGCTTAGGGGTGCGGGCTGGCAATCAGCCCCAGCATGTT.